This TCR beta chain was retrieved from a study of blood T cells in healthy people across ages. Study-level results: Unsorted PBMC material precluded a definitive naive versus antigen-experienced comparison. TCR beta diversity per million T cells fell roughly linearly with age.

Points on this clonotype: Its target is unknown.

The authors ran a second PCR of 7 to 11 cycles using a sample-barcoded 5' primer and a J-beta primer mix. The authors tagged each cDNA molecule using a template-switch adaptor with 12 random nucleotides. TCRdb reprocessed the 5' RACE reads via MiXCR and lists one record per CDR3 protein. This table has around 1.5 million distinct CDR3 sequences, approximately 63% appearing once. Germline V gives CDR1 SGHTA, CDR2 FQGNSA. V lost 3 bases, J lost 7 bases, and 8 bases stayed unmatched. The CDR3 is 15 residues long. The specimen sequenced was blood. The chain joins TRBV7-2 to TRBJ1-4, with TRBD1 matching 7 bases. The receptor was isolated from a man aged 18 to 30 in good health. CDR3 nucleotides: TGTGCCAGCAGCTTCTTTACAGGGGAGGTTGAAAAACTGTTTTTT. This sequence encodes CASSFFTGEVEKLFF.